One and the same sample provided the 32 T cell receptor beta chains below, sequenced in a study of cytomegalovirus exposure and HLA in healthy donors. Researchers ran the PCR with 60 Vbeta and 13 Jbeta primers. Data came from immunoSEQ multiplex PCR; TCRdb stores just in-frame clones and leaves some out. The repertoire consists of around 91,000 clones, with roughly 73% occurring once and the leading ten covering 4% to 5.5%. Sequences were obtained from PBMCs. These receptors all stem from a male donor in good health and CMV-seropositive.

As DNA, the CDR3 is TGTGCCAGCAGCTTAGTGGCCAACTACAATGAGCAGTTCTTC. As protein: CASSLVANYNEQFF. The chain carries TRBV7-8 and TRBJ2-1; D is ambiguous. The germline V gene has CDR1 SGHVS and CDR2 FQNEAQ. The CDR3 consists of 14 residues. V dropped 1 base and J dropped 3 bases, with 7 bases sitting between them. Full variable domain (outside the CDR3, taken from reference TRBV7-8 and TRBJ2-1): GAGVSQSPRYKVAKRGQDVALRCDPISGHVSLFWYQQALGQGPEFLTYFQNEAQLDKSGLPSDRFFAERPEGSVSTLKIQRTQQEDSAVYLCASSLVANYNEQFFGPGTRLTVL.

V is TRBV6-6 and J is TRBJ1-1; perhaps TRBD1 as D (5 bases). The CDR3 spans 13 residues. Trimming removed 2 bases from V and 4 bases from J, with 8 bases in between. Looked up from germline, CDR1 is MNHNY and CDR2 is SVGAGI (reference sequence). CDR3 in amino acids: CASSYQTGTEAFF. The DNA of the CDR3 is TGTGCCAGCAGTTACCAAACAGGCACTGAAGCTTTCTTT.

The chain recombines TRBV4-1 with TRBJ1-1; 7 positions match TRBD1. V shed 3 bases, J shed 5 bases, and the junction held 9 bases outside the gene matches. Germline V gene lookup returns CDR1 MGHRA and CDR2 YSYEKL. The CDR3 consists of 15 residues. The CDR3 protein is CASSQLTTGATEAFF. The CDR3, as DNA: TGCGCCAGCAGCCAGCTCACCACAGGGGCGACTGAAGCTTTCTTT.

This chain joins TRBV27 and TRBJ2-7; D might be TRBD2 (6 bases). The CDR3 sequence is 15 residues long. The V gene lost 3 bases and the J gene lost 0 bases, with 12 bases spanning the gap. Per germline, CDR1 MNHEY and CDR2 SMNVEV (reference sequence). The CDR3 loop is CASSFGTPGSYEQYF. CDR3 nucleotides: TGTGCCAGCAGTTTTGGGACTCCCGGCTCCTACGAGCAGTACTTC.

The chain recombines TRBV28 with TRBJ2-1; a possible D gene is TRBD2 (6 bases). The CDR3 is 15 residues long. Germline lookup yields CDR1 MDHEN and CDR2 SYDVKM. The germline V and J ends were trimmed by 1 base and 4 bases, with 11 bases remaining between them. The CDR3 is CASSLSGEAYNEQFF. The CDR3 DNA follows: TGTGCCAGCAGTTTATCGGGGGAGGCGTACAATGAGCAGTTCTTC.

The rearrangement links TRBV28 to TRBJ2-5; a weak D match, TRBD2 (5 bases). The DNA end is more similar to TRBJ2-7, so the J call may be wrong. The CDR3 covers 13 residues. Looked up from germline, CDR1 is MDHEN and CDR2 is SYDVKM. The DNA of the CDR3 is TGTGCCAGCCTCACGAGAGGGCTCCGCGAGCAGTACTTC. Its protein is CASLTRGLREQYF.

The chain combines TRBV28 with TRBJ2-7; 7 bases agree with TRBD1. Trimming removed 3 bases from V and 3 bases from J; junction bases left unmatched: 5. Germline-derived CDR1 and CDR2 are MDHEN and SYDVKM. The CDR3 has 14 residues. The CDR3 here is CASSFGHRGYEQYF. As DNA, the CDR3 is TGTGCCAGCAGTTTCGGCCACAGGGGCTACGAGCAGTACTTC.

J is TRBJ1-5 and V is TRBV30, with TRBD1 matching over 9 bases. The CDR3 has 13 residues. V lost 1 base to trimming and J lost 7 bases; unmatched junction nucleotides: 2. The germline V gene encodes CDR1 GTSNPN and CDR2 SVGIG (reference sequence). CDR3 nucleotides: TGTGCCTGGAGTGGGGACAGGGAACAGCCCCAGCATTTT. It codes for CAWSGDREQPQHF.

This clone was seen repeatedly, ten times or more. The chain links TRBV27 to TRBJ2-2; possibly TRBD1 for D (5 bases). The V end was cut by 5 bases, the J end by 6 bases, with 13 bases between. CDR3 size: 14 residues. The germline gives CDR1 MNHEY, CDR2 SMNVEV (reference sequence). DNA for the CDR3: TGTGCCAGCAGTGGATTGGTAGGGGCCGGGGAGCTGTTTTTT. Translation: CASSGLVGAGELFF.

The chain is built from TRBV28 and TRBJ1-2, with TRBD1 matching over 9 bases. Germline CDR1 and CDR2: MDHEN and SYDVKM. After removal of 3 bases from V and 6 bases from J, the junction contained 5 bases not matched to a gene. The CDR3 length is 14 residues. CDR3 protein: CASSLSGTGHGYTF. DNA for the CDR3: TGTGCCAGCAGTTTGTCCGGGACAGGGCATGGCTACACCTTC.

The V gene is TRBV28, the J gene TRBJ2-3; tentatively, D is TRBD2 (5 bases). Germline CDR1 is MDHEN and CDR2 is SYDVKM. With 3 bases removed from V and 0 bases from J, the gap between germline ends came to 10 bases. The CDR3 is 15 residues long. This CDR3 reads CASSLPRTSTDTQYF. The CDR3 region has the DNA TGTGCCAGCAGTTTGCCTAGGACTAGCACAGATACGCAGTATTTT.

This chain links TRBV4-2 with TRBJ1-1; 8 bases line up with TRBD1. The J segment lost 3 bases and the V segment lost 5 bases, leaving 8 bases of the junction unmatched. The CDR3 contains 15 residues. Germline V gene lookup returns CDR1 LGHNA and CDR2 YNFKEQ. The CDR3 DNA follows: TGTGCCAGCAGCGGGCAAGGACAGGGTGACACTGAAGCTTTCTTT. Encoded protein: CASSGQGQGDTEAFF.

The rearrangement links TRBV5-1 to TRBJ2-5; D might be TRBD1 (8 bases). The CDR3 has 15 residues. The V and J ends lost 2 bases and 2 bases respectively, with 13 bases between them. CDR1 and CDR2 (germline): SGHRS, YFSETQ. CDR3 DNA sequence: TGCGCCAGCAGCTTACAGGGGGGGGGTCAAGAGACCCAGTACTTC. As protein: CASSLQGGGQETQYF. The whole variable domain, remainder taken from reference TRBV5-1 and TRBJ2-5, is KAGVTQTPRYLIKTRGQQVTLSCSPISGHRSVSWYQQTPGQGLQFLFEYFSETQRNKGNFPGRFSGRQFSNSRSEMNVSTLELGDSALYLCASSLQGGGQETQYFGPGTRLLVL.

V and J are TRBV19 and TRBJ2-3; TRBD1 aligns across 7 bases. Germline lookup yields CDR1 LNHDA and CDR2 SQIVND (reference sequence). This CDR3 spans 15 amino acids. Losses at the gene ends were 6 bases for V and 0 bases for J; bases not matched to a gene: 6. In DNA, the CDR3 is TGTGCCAGTAGAAGTGGACAGGCTAGCACAGATACGCAGTATTTT. This sequence encodes CASRSGQASTDTQYF.

The chain uses TRBV28 and TRBJ1-1; 9 bases agree with TRBD1. The CDR3 spans 14 residues. Unmatched junction bases numbered 8, after V lost 7 bases and J lost 5 bases. Germline V CDR1 and CDR2: MDHEN, SYDVKM. The CDR3 loop reads CASISGQGVTEAFF. DNA of the CDR3: TGTGCCAGCATATCGGGACAGGGAGTGACTGAAGCTTTCTTT.

This chain joins TRBV18 and TRBJ1-4, with D perhaps matching TRBD1 (5 bases). Germline CDR1 reads KGHSH; CDR2 reads LQKENI. This CDR3 has 14 residues. The ends were cut back, 2 bases at V and 5 bases at J, with 9 bases in the middle. CDR3 sequence reads: CASSPRQTNEKLFF. The CDR3 coding sequence is TGTGCCAGCTCACCAAGACAGACAAATGAAAAACTGTTTTTT.

This clone has a handful of counts. The chain uses TRBV4-2 and TRBJ2-1; D unclear. In germline, CDR1 is LGHNA, CDR2 YNFKEQ. The CDR3 covers 15 residues. The V end was cut by 0 bases, the J end by 4 bases, with 10 bases between. CDR3 nucleotide sequence: TGTGCCAGCAGCCAAGATAGTATGAGGTACAATGAGCAGTTCTTC. Its protein product is CASSQDSMRYNEQFF.

This rearrangement joins TRBV28 to TRBJ1-1, with D unclear. The V end lost 2 bases, the J end lost 1 base, and 5 bases lay between the germline ends. CDR3 length: 13 residues. Germline V gene lookup returns CDR1 MDHEN and CDR2 SYDVKM. The CDR3 sequence is CASSLVQNTEAFF. The CDR3 nucleotides are TGTGCCAGCAGTTTAGTACAGAACACTGAAGCTTTCTTT.

The sample holds one count of this clone. The J gene is TRBJ2-7, the V gene TRBV6-5; TRBD2 matches 13 bases. CDR1 MNHEY and CDR2 SVGAGI come from the germline V gene. The J segment lost 3 bases and the V segment lost 4 bases, leaving 0 bases of the junction unmatched. The CDR3 contains 14 residues. CDR3 residues: CASSWTSGSYEQYF. The DNA for the CDR3 is TGTGCCAGCAGTTGGACTAGCGGGAGCTACGAGCAGTACTTC.

The V and J genes are TRBV5-1 and TRBJ2-2, with 9 bases identical to TRBD2. The CDR3 runs to 15 residues. J lost 1 base, V lost 4 bases, and 2 bases had no gene match. From germline, CDR1 is SGHRS and CDR2 YFSETQ. The CDR3 DNA follows: TGCGCCAGCAGCGAGACTAGCGGGAACACCGGGGAGCTGTTTTTT. Translated, it gives CASSETSGNTGELFF. Full variable domain (rest looked up from reference TRBV5-1 and TRBJ2-2): KAGVTQTPRYLIKTRGQQVTLSCSPISGHRSVSWYQQTPGQGLQFLFEYFSETQRNKGNFPGRFSGRQFSNSRSEMNVSTLELGDSALYLCASSETSGNTGELFFGEGSRLTVL.

The chain couples TRBV11-2 to TRBJ1-5; the D gene is possibly TRBD1 (6 bases). Trimming took off 6 bases at V and 3 bases at J, with 12 bases between the two ends. Per the germline V gene, CDR1 is SGHAT and CDR2 is FQNNGV. This CDR3 spans 14 amino acids. This CDR3 reads CASSIQGTNQPQHF. CDR3 in DNA: TGTGCCAGCAGTATACAGGGTACCAATCAGCCCCAGCATTTT.

The chain recombines TRBV7-2 with TRBJ2-7; D is possibly TRBD1 (6 bases). CDR1 is SGHTA and CDR2 is FQGNSA in the germline V gene. V was shortened by 1 base and J by 3 bases, with 13 bases between the two germline ends. This CDR3 region has 15 residues. The CDR3 nucleotides are TGTGCCAGCAGCTTAGATCAGGGGCTGAGCTACGAGCAGTACTTC. Translating it yields CASSLDQGLSYEQYF.

The chain is built from TRBV28 and TRBJ1-1; unclear D gene. There are 12 residues in the CDR3. The ends were cut back, 10 bases at V and 1 base at J, with 10 bases in the middle. Germline V gene sequence: CDR1 MDHEN, CDR2 SYDVKM. This CDR3 reads CATTGGNTEAFF. The CDR3 DNA reads as TGTGCCACGACTGGAGGGAACACTGAAGCTTTCTTT.

The rearrangement links TRBV20-1 to TRBJ2-1, with D perhaps TRBD1 (5 bases). The germline CDR1 and CDR2 sequences are DFQATT and SNEGSKA (reference sequence). V lost 5 bases to trimming and J lost 9 bases, with 11 bases between them. This CDR3 has 11 residues. The chain's CDR3 is CSAPSQGEQFF. The CDR3 bases are TGCAGTGCTCCTTCTCAGGGTGAGCAGTTCTTC.

This rearrangement joins TRBV19 to TRBJ1-5, with 8 bases matching TRBD1. The CDR3 totals 17 residues. Losses at the gene ends were 7 bases for V and 0 bases for J; bases not matched to a gene: 11. CDR1 and CDR2 from the germline V gene are LNHDA and SQIVND (reference sequence). The CDR3: CASTTVDRAFSNQPQHF. The DNA for the CDR3 is TGTGCCAGTACCACGGTGGACAGGGCTTTTAGCAATCAGCCCCAGCATTTT.

This clone is termed medium-sized (0.01 to 0.1%). V gene TRBV7-9 combines with J gene TRBJ1-5; TRBD1 agrees at 11 bases. The CDR3 has 17 amino acids. Germline CDR1 is SEHNR and CDR2 is FQNEAQ (reference sequence). V was pared by 5 bases and J by 1 base, with 7 bases of the junction left unmatched. The CDR3 nucleotides are TGTGCCAGCAGCGGTGGGACAGGGGGTACGAGCAATCAGCCCCAGCATTTT. As protein: CASSGGTGGTSNQPQHF.

The J gene is TRBJ2-5, the V gene TRBV7-7, with 10 nucleotides matching TRBD1. J gave up 5 bases and V 5 bases, and 14 bases lay outside the gene matches. CDR3 length: 17 residues. Germline assignment: CDR1 SSHAT and CDR2 FNYEAQ (reference sequence). CDR3 loop: CASSRSPRQGARETQYF. The CDR3 region has the DNA TGTGCCAGCAGCCGAAGCCCTAGACAGGGGGCGCGGGAGACCCAGTACTTC.

Written as DNA, the CDR3 is TGTGCCAGCTCAGATCTCAGCGGGGGCCTCTCCTACAATGAGCAGTTCTTC. It translates to CASSDLSGGLSYNEQFF. The chain links TRBV18 to TRBJ2-1, with 8 nucleotides matching TRBD2. Germline lookup yields CDR1 KGHSH and CDR2 LQKENI. CDR3 length: 17 amino acids. V lost 5 bases and J lost 0; bases outside the gene matches: 9.

The genes are TRBV27 and TRBJ1-5; D gene ambiguous. Per the germline V gene, CDR1 is MNHEY and CDR2 is SMNVEV (reference sequence). The CDR3 extends over 14 amino acids. V lost 4 bases to trimming and J lost 3 bases, with 10 bases between them. The CDR3 bases are TGTGCCAGCAGTTGGGGAGGGTTCAATCAGCCCCAGCATTTT. Amino acids: CASSWGGFNQPQHF.

The gene calls are TRBV28 and TRBJ2-7, with 7 bases matching TRBD1. The CDR3 has 14 amino acids. CDR1 is MDHEN and CDR2 is SYDVKM in the germline V gene. The ends lost 5 bases at V and 3 bases at J; junction bases unmatched: 7. CDR3 sequence (DNA): TGTGCCAGCAGTACTCGGACAGGACACTACGAGCAGTACTTC. Amino acid sequence: CASSTRTGHYEQYF. The full variable domain, with the rest looked up from reference TRBV28 and TRBJ2-7, is DVKVTQSSRYLVKRTGEKVFLECVQDMDHENMFWYRQDPGLGLRLIYFSYDVKMKEKGDIPEGYSVSREKKERFSLILESASTNQTSMYLCASSTRTGHYEQYFGPGTRLTVT.

This clone has just a few counts. The DNA for the CDR3 is TGTGCCAGCAGCTTAACCCCGTTGAGTGAGCAGTTCTTC. Its protein is CASSLTPLSEQFF. The chain carries TRBV7-3 and TRBJ2-1; D is unclear. In germline, CDR1 is SGHTA, CDR2 FQGTGA. V was clipped by 0 bases and J by 9 bases, with 9 bases between them. This CDR3 spans 13 amino acids.

The chain is built from TRBV2 and TRBJ2-7; no firm D call. V was pared by 3 bases and J by 3 bases, with 9 bases between. The germline gives CDR1 SNHLY, CDR2 FYNNEI. This CDR3 spans 13 amino acids. This chain's CDR3 is CASSDSVFYEQYF. CDR3 nucleotides: TGTGCCAGCAGTGATAGTGTTTTCTACGAGCAGTACTTC.